This T cell receptor beta chain came from a study of cytomegalovirus exposure and HLA in healthy donors. General study points: Investigators reported 164 TCR beta chains as tied to cytomegalovirus. TCR clusters originating in the first cohort tended to co-occur in the roughly 120 validation repertoires, according to a later analysis.

The assay was immunoSEQ multiplex PCR, and TCRdb's table has in-frame clones only and misses some. The sample shows tens of thousands of clones, 90% to 97% of them seen only once. The CDR3 contains 14 residues. Trimming took 5 bases from V and 3 from J, leaving 11 bases between them. Germline V CDR1 and CDR2: LNHDA, SQIVND (reference sequence). Notes on this clone: Its antigen is as yet unknown.

The clonotype was recovered from a man aged 18 to 29 in good health and CMV-seronegative. This chain uses TRBV19 with TRBJ1-5; no clear D gene. The sequenced sample was PBMCs. The DNA for the CDR3 is TGTGCCAGTAGTGTTACAGTATACAATCAGCCCCAGCATTTT. Its protein product is CASSVTVYNQPQHF.